Sequencing of this T cell receptor (beta chain) was carried out in a study of cytomegalovirus exposure and HLA in healthy donors. 60 Vbeta and 13 Jbeta primers were used in PCR. Profiling relied on immunoSEQ multiplex PCR, and the TCRdb table lists in-frame clones only, not all of them. The sample lists about 200,000 clones, 82% occurring once. Study outcomes and limitations: Researchers had no immune exposure information except CMV serostatus available. The study labeled roughly 160 TCR beta chains cytomegalovirus-associated.

This clone came up a few times. The antigen remains unidentified. Sequencing was done on a sample of PBMCs. The sequence derives from a middle-aged woman in good health and CMV-seronegative.

The CDR3 reads CASVKKPQGGFIYEQFF. CDR3 sequence (DNA): TGTGCCAGCGTGAAAAAACCACAGGGGGGGTTCATTTATGAGCAGTTCTTC. This rearrangement joins TRBV27 to TRBJ2-1; D might be TRBD1 (8 bases). The germline CDR1 and CDR2 sequences are MNHEY and SMNVEV (reference sequence). CDR3 length equals 17 residues. V lost 8 bases and J 8 bases, leaving 28 bases between the germline ends.